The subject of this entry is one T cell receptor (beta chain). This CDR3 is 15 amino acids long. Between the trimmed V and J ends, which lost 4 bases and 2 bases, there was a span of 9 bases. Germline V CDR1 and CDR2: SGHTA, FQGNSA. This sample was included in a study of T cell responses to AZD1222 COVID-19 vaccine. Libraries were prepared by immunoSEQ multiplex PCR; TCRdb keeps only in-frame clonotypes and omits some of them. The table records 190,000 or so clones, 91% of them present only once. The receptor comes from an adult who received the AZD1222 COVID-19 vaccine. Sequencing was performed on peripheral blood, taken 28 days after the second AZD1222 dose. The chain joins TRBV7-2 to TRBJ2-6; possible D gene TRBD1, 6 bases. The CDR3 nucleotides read TGTGCCAGCAGCTACAACAGGGCTGGGGCCAACGTCCTGACTTTC. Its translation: CASSYNRAGANVLTF. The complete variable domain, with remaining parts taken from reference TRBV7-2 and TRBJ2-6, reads GAGVSQSPSNKVTEKGKDVELRCDPISGHTALYWYRQSLGQGLEFLIYFQGNSAPDKSGLPSDRFSAERTGGSVSTLTIQRTQQEDSAVYLCASSYNRAGANVLTFGAGSRLTVL.